This T cell receptor beta chain was profiled in a study of OX40 agonist ivuxolimab in advanced cancers. Across the study: Ivuxolimab was administered intravenously to patients at 0.01 to 10 mg/kg every 2 weeks.

Study-level findings and limits: CD4+ T cells averaged fewer expanded clones than CD8+ T cells.

The data were produced by immunoSEQ multiplex PCR, yet TCRdb's version contains in-frame clones alone and is incomplete. The sample lists about 100,000 clones, around nine tenths occurring once. Points on this clone: Antigen specificity is unknown.

This CDR3 is built from 14 residues. From germline, CDR1 is SQVTM and CDR2 ANQGSEA. J lost 2 bases, V lost 7 bases, and 11 bases had no gene match. Researchers took blood at baseline, on cycle 4 day 1, and on cycle 7 day 1. The material was CD4+ or CD8+ T cells sorted from blood, obtained in a trial of the OX40 agonist ivuxolimab. The rearrangement uses TRBV29-1 and TRBJ2-7; 7 nucleotides align to TRBD1. The clonotype was recovered from an adult with an advanced solid tumor such as melanoma, head and neck, liver or kidney cancer. CDR3: CSARNPGQTYEQYF. DNA for the CDR3: TGCAGCGCGAGGAACCCGGGACAGACCTACGAGCAGTACTTC.